The 14 T cell receptor beta chains below all came from one sample that was sequenced in a study of shared clonotypes between healthy human individuals. Assay used: immunoSEQ multiplex PCR; TCRdb lists only in-frame clones, some missing. The sample consists of approximately 2,300,000 clones, 85% to 95% of them appearing once. The specimen sequenced was naive CD4+ T cells from PBMCs. Sample subset: CD45RA+ positively selected. These receptors were collected from a man aged 18 to 29 in good health. Some clones in this sample may be carry-over from other donors' samples.

V is TRBV19 and J is TRBJ2-5, with D maybe TRBD2 (6 bases). V lost 5 bases to trimming and J lost 5 bases, with 12 bases between them. The CDR3 runs to 13 residues. Germline assignment: CDR1 LNHDA and CDR2 SQIVND (reference sequence). The DNA of the CDR3 is TGTGCCAGTAGTCCTCGGGACTCCGAGACCCAGTACTTC. It is translated as CASSPRDSETQYF. Full variable domain (missing parts from reference TRBV19 and TRBJ2-5): DGGITQSPKYLFRKEGQNVTLSCEQNLNHDAMYWYRQDPGQGLRLIYYSQIVNDFQKGDIAEGYSVSREKKESFPLTVTSAQKNPTAFYLCASSPRDSETQYFGPGTRLLVL.

The chain recombines TRBV18 with TRBJ1-5; D uncertain. The germline V gene has CDR1 KGHSH and CDR2 LQKENI. This CDR3 contains 15 residues. V shed 1 base and J shed 2 bases, with 9 bases lying between them. The CDR3, as DNA: TGTGCCAGCTCACCACTCGAAGGAGGCAATCAGCCCCAGCATTTT. Its translation is CASSPLEGGNQPQHF.

The genes are TRBV5-1 and TRBJ1-5; 8 positions agree with TRBD1. After removal of 4 bases from V and 3 bases from J, the junction contained 9 bases not matched to a gene. The CDR3 is 16 amino acids. From germline, CDR1 is SGHRS and CDR2 YFSETQ. CDR3 bases: TGCGCCAGCAGCCTGGACGGACAGGGACTCAATCAGCCCCAGCATTTT. As protein: CASSLDGQGLNQPQHF. Complete variable domain (other parts from reference TRBV5-1 and TRBJ1-5): KAGVTQTPRYLIKTRGQQVTLSCSPISGHRSVSWYQQTPGQGLQFLFEYFSETQRNKGNFPGRFSGRQFSNSRSEMNVSTLELGDSALYLCASSLDGQGLNQPQHFGDGTRLSIL.

The V and J genes are TRBV4-2 and TRBJ2-1, with D perhaps matching TRBD1 (6 bases). Germline V gene sequence: CDR1 LGHNA, CDR2 YNFKEQ. The CDR3 contains 12 residues. V was trimmed by 5 bases and J by 9 bases, leaving 11 bases between them. CDR3 in DNA: TGTGCCAGCAGCACAGGACAGCCTGAGCAGTTCTTC. Translating gives CASSTGQPEQFF.

This sequence joins TRBV7-3 and TRBJ2-1; D is uncertain. V was shortened by 0 bases and J by 7 bases, with 13 bases between the two germline ends. The germline V gene has CDR1 SGHTA and CDR2 FQGTGA. The CDR3 spans 15 residues. The DNA of the CDR3 is TGTGCCAGCAGCTTAACGAGCGATCTAGGGAATGAGCAGTTCTTC. This encodes CASSLTSDLGNEQFF.

The sample holds a few counts of this clone. The chain employs TRBV7-9 and TRBJ1-1; no clear D. The V end lost 3 bases, the J end lost 3 bases, and 11 bases lay between the germline ends. The CDR3 is made up of 14 amino acids. The V gene's germline CDR1 is SEHNR and CDR2 FQNEAQ (reference sequence). CDR3 in amino acids: CASSFVPGYTEAFF. DNA for the CDR3: TGTGCCAGCAGCTTCGTACCAGGTTACACTGAAGCTTTCTTT.

The V gene is TRBV9, the J gene TRBJ2-7; 7 positions agree with TRBD1. This CDR3 has 13 amino acids. Looked up from germline, CDR1 is SGDLS and CDR2 is YYNGEE. With 2 bases clipped from V and 5 bases from J, the junction kept 4 bases outside the gene matches. CDR3 in amino acids: CASSVRGLDEQYF. The DNA of the CDR3 is TGTGCCAGCAGCGTGAGGGGGCTGGACGAGCAGTACTTC. Supplemented by reference TRBV9 and TRBJ2-7, the full variable domain reads DSGVTQTPKHLITATGQRVTLRCSPRSGDLSVYWYQQSLDQGLQFLIQYYNGEERAKGNILERFSAQQFPDLHSELNLSSLELGDSALYFCASSVRGLDEQYFGPGTRLTVT.

The chain recombines TRBV9 with TRBJ2-3; 7 bases are a match to TRBD1. The V gene end was trimmed by 0 bases and the J gene end by 3 bases; junction bases not matched to a gene: 7. CDR1 SGDLS and CDR2 YYNGEE come from the germline V gene. This CDR3 is 16 amino acids long. CDR3 coding DNA: TGTGCCAGCAGCGTAGTCGGGACAGCTATGACAGATACGCAGTATTTT. Protein product: CASSVVGTAMTDTQYF.

J is TRBJ1-2 and V is TRBV18, with D possibly TRBD1 on 6 matching bases. V gave up 6 bases and J gave up 4 bases, with 18 bases separating them. Germline V gives CDR1 KGHSH, CDR2 LQKENI. CDR3 size: 15 residues. In DNA form, the CDR3 reads TGTGCCAGCTCCCCTATAAGGGACACGACCTATGGCTACACCTTC. It encodes CASSPIRDTTYGYTF. The entire variable domain, with the rest obtained from reference TRBV18 and TRBJ1-2, is as follows: NAGVMQNPRHLVRRRGQEARLRCSPMKGHSHVYWYRQLPEEGLKFMVYLQKENIIDESGMPKERFSAEFPKEGPSILRIQQVVRGDSAAYFCASSPIRDTTYGYTFGSGTRLTVV.

V and J are TRBV6-1 and TRBJ2-6; D unclear. Germline CDR1 reads MNHNS; CDR2 reads SASEGT. V dropped 2 bases and J dropped 2 bases, with 4 bases sitting between them. The CDR3 totals 14 residues. The CDR3 loop reads CASSEIPGANVLTF. CDR3 sequence (DNA): TGTGCCAGCAGTGAAATTCCTGGGGCCAACGTCCTGACTTTC.

The chain combines TRBV28 with TRBJ2-2; D may be TRBD1 or TRBD2 (5 bases each). This CDR3 is built from 19 residues. The germline V gene encodes CDR1 MDHEN and CDR2 SYDVKM. Trimming took off 1 base at V and 3 bases at J, with 21 bases between the two ends. The CDR3 DNA reads as TGTGCCAGCAGTTTATTATTCAGGGCGGGTAACGTCTACACCGGGGAGCTGTTTTTT. Protein: CASSLLFRAGNVYTGELFF.

This clone has a single count. The chain uses TRBV15 and TRBJ2-3; D is perhaps TRBD1 or TRBD2 (5 bases each). This CDR3 is 18 amino acids long. The germline V gene has CDR1 LNHNV and CDR2 YYDKDF (reference sequence). Trimming pared 0 bases from V and 4 bases from J, leaving 20 bases between. The CDR3 reads CATSREIGRGDPADTQYF. In DNA, the CDR3 is TGTGCCACCAGCAGAGAGATAGGAAGAGGGGATCCCGCAGATACGCAGTATTTT.

This clone is a singleton in its sample. Just one base apart from a much larger clone, this may be a read error. Other DNA sequences in the sample encode the same CDR3. This rearrangement joins TRBV2 to TRBJ2-7, with D uncertain. Per the germline V gene, CDR1 is SNHLY and CDR2 is FYNNEI. This CDR3 has 11 residues. The V and J ends lost 5 bases and 1 base respectively, with 3 bases between them. In DNA, the CDR3 is TGTGCCAGCAGTTTTTCCTACGAGCAGTACTTC. Translating gives CASSFSYEQYF.

V gene TRBV30 combines with J gene TRBJ1-5; D is undetermined. V lost 3 bases and J 4 bases, leaving 10 bases between the germline ends. Germline assignment: CDR1 GTSNPN and CDR2 SVGIG (reference sequence). The CDR3 runs 13 residues. The CDR3 sequence: CAWSGRLNQPQHF. The CDR3 region has the DNA TGTGCCTGGAGCGGACGGCTTAATCAGCCCCAGCATTTT. Together with reference TRBV30 and TRBJ1-5, the CDR3 gives the full variable domain: SQTIHQWPATLVQPVGSPLSLECTVEGTSNPNLYWYRQAAGRGLQLLFYSVGIGQISSEVPQNLSASRPQDRQFILSSKKLLLSDSGFYLCAWSGRLNQPQHFGDGTRLSIL.